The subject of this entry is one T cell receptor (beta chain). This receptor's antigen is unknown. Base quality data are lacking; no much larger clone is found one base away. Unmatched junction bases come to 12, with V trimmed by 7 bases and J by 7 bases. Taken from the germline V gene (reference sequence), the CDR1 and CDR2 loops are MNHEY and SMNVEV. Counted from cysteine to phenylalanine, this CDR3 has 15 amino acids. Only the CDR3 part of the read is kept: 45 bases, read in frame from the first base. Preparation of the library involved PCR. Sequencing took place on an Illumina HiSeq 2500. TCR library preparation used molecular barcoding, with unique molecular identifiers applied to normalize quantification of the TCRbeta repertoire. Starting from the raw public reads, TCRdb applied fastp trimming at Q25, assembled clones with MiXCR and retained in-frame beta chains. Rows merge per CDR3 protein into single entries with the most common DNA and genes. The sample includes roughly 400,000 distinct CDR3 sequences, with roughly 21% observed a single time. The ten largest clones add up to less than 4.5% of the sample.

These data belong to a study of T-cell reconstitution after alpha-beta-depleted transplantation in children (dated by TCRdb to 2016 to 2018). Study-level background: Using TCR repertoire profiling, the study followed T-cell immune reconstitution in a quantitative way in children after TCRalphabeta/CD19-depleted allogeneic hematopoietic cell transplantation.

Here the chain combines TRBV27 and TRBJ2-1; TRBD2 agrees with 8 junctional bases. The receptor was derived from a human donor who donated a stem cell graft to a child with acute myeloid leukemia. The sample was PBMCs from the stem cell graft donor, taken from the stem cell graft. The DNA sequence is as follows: TGTGCCAGCACCCCCCGGGAGGGGAGTTGGAATGAGCAGTTCTTC. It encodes CASTPREGSWNEQFF.